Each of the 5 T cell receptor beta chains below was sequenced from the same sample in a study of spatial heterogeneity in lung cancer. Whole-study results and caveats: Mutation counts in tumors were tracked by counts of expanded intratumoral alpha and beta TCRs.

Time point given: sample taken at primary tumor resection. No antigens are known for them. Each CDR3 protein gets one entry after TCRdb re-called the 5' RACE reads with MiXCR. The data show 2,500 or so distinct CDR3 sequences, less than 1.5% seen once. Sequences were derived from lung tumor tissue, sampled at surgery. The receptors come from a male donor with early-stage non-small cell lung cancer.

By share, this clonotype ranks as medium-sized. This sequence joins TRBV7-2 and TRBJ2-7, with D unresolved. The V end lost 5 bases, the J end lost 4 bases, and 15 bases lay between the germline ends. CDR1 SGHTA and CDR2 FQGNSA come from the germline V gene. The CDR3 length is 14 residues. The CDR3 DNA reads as TGTGCCAGCAGCCCCCCGGGCGTTGGGTACGAGCAGTACTTC. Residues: CASSPPGVGYEQYF.

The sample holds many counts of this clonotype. DNA of the CDR3: TGCGCCAGCAGCACGGGAGATACGCAGTATTTT. Translating gives CASSTGDTQYF. The J gene is TRBJ2-3, the V gene TRBV4-3, with D unresolved. V lost 5 bases, J lost 5 bases, and 5 bases lay in between. The CDR3 spans 11 residues. Germline CDR1 reads LGHNA; CDR2 reads YSLEER.

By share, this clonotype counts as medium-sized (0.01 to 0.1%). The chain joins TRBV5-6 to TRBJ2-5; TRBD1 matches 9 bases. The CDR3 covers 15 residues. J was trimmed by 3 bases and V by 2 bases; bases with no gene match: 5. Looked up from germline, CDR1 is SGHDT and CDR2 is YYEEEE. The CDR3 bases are TGTGCCAGCAGCTTTTTCGACAGGGGGAAAGAGACCCAGTACTTC. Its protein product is CASSFFDRGKETQYF.

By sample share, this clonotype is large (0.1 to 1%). This CDR3 is CASSYSWGPGTDTQYF. CDR3 nucleotide sequence: TGTGCCAGCAGTTACTCGTGGGGGCCTGGGACAGATACGCAGTATTTT. This chain uses TRBV6-5 with TRBJ2-3; maybe TRBD1 (6 bases). Trimming removed 0 bases at V and 3 bases at J, with 13 bases between. Per germline, CDR1 MNHEY and CDR2 SVGAGI. CDR3 length: 16 amino acids.

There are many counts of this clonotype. This CDR3 reads CASSPTPRGQSHEQFF. DNA of the CDR3: TGTGCCAGCAGCCCGACCCCAAGGGGTCAATCCCATGAGCAGTTCTTC. This chain joins TRBV7-7 and TRBJ2-1; TRBD1 might be the D (5 bases). Looked up from germline, CDR1 is SSHAT and CDR2 is FNYEAQ (reference sequence). V was trimmed by 5 bases and J by 8 bases, leaving 22 bases between them. The CDR3 sequence is 16 residues long.